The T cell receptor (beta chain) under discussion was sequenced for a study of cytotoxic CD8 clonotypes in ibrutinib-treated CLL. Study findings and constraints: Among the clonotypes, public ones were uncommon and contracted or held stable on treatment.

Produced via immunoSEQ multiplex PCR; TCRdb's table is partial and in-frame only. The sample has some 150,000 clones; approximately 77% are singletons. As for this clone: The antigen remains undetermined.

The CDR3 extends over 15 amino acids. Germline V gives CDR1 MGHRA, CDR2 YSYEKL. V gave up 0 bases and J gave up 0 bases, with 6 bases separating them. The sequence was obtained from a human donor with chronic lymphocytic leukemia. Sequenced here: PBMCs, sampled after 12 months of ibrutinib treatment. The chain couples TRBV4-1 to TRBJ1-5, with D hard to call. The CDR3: CASSQDGNSNQPQHF. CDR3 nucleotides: TGCGCCAGCAGCCAAGACGGCAATAGCAATCAGCCCCAGCATTTT.